This TCR beta chain stems from a study of immune characterization of retroperitoneal liposarcoma. This CDR3 is built from 14 residues. The germline gives CDR1 SGHVS, CDR2 FNYEAQ. A single record per CDR3 protein comes from TCRdb applying MiXCR to the PCR reads. The sample includes about 11,000 distinct CDR3 sequences, under 25% seen only once; the top ten take just under 9%. The chain links TRBV7-6 to TRBJ2-1; 9 positions match TRBD2. With the DNA end fitting TRBJ2-5 better, the J assignment may be wrong. Sequencing used blood. The clonotype comes from a female donor with retroperitoneal liposarcoma. DNA for the CDR3: TGTGCCAGCAGCTCGCCGGGACTAGCAGAGACCCAGTACTTC. The encoded protein is CASSSPGLAETQYF.